Only one count was recorded for the clone carrying this TCR beta chain. Its cognate antigen is unknown. Trimming took off 2 bases at V and 4 bases at J, with 16 bases between the two ends. Looked up from germline, CDR1 is SEHNR and CDR2 is FQNEAQ (reference sequence). This CDR3 has 16 residues. The data derive from a study of T cell responses to AZD1222 COVID-19 vaccine. Study-level results: Every sample of the repertoires postdated the peak T cell response. Per reports, nearly half of all spike-specific TCRs target regions that are unmutated in variants.

Clones were read by immunoSEQ multiplex PCR, and TCRdb kept only the in-frame ones, dropping some. The table has 110,000 to 150,000 clones, 80% to 90% seen once. The chain uses TRBV7-9 and TRBJ2-3; D possibly uses TRBD1 or TRBD2 (5 bases each). Sequencing was performed on peripheral blood, taken on day 0 of AZD1222 vaccination. The sequence came from an adult in good health. The CDR3 sequence is CASSLWDPKWSDTQYF. CDR3 DNA: TGTGCCAGCAGCTTATGGGACCCTAAATGGTCAGATACGCAGTATTTT.